These 2 T cell receptor beta chains share one sample of origin, sequenced in a study of blood T cells in healthy people across ages. A second about 6 to 12 cycle PCR used barcoded and J-beta primers. Each CDR3 protein gets one entry after TCRdb re-called the 5' RACE reads with MiXCR. The sample holds about 800,000 distinct CDR3 sequences, 35% to 50% seen once. Sequencing used blood. All receptors come from a man older than 75 in good health.

The chain links TRBV20-1 to TRBJ2-7, with a tentative D call TRBD1 (7 bases). The last part of the DNA fits TRBJ2-5 better; the J call may be wrong. Germline assignment: CDR1 DFQATT and CDR2 SNEGSKA (reference sequence). The CDR3 is made up of 13 amino acids. The CDR3 protein is CSARAGGLETQYF. Written as DNA, the CDR3 is TGCAGTGCTAGGGCAGGGGGGTTAGAGACCCAGTACTTC.

This clonotype turned up a few times. The chain recombines TRBV29-1 with TRBJ1-2, with 7 bases aligning to TRBD1. From germline, CDR1 is SQVTM and CDR2 ANQGSEA. V lost 0 bases to trimming and J lost 4 bases; unmatched junction nucleotides: 8. This CDR3 has 15 amino acids. CDR3 DNA sequence: TGCAGCGTTGAAGACTGGAGGACAGGAGTCTATGGCTACACCTTC. Residues: CSVEDWRTGVYGYTF.